This TCR beta chain was identified during a study of blood T cells in healthy people across ages. Regarding the study as a whole: It was not known whether donors were CMV positive (a possible confounder of expanded clonotype changes). More naive CD4+ cells and higher diversity were found in long-lived than in aged donors.

A second PCR of about 7 to 11 cycles used a sample-barcoded 5' primer and a J-beta primer mix. TCRdb re-called the 5' RACE reads with MiXCR, one entry per CDR3 protein. The sample carries 1.5 million to 2 million distinct CDR3 sequences, about 28% recorded once. In this sample, this clonotype turned up a few times. Antigen specificity is unknown. The TCR sequence derives from a woman in her thirties in good health. Sequencing was performed on blood.

This CDR3 is CASSLLGQTQYF. CDR3 DNA: TGTGCCAGCAGTCTACTAGGCCAGACCCAGTACTTC. The chain joins TRBV28 to TRBJ2-5; perhaps TRBD2 as D (5 bases). The germline gives CDR1 MDHEN, CDR2 SYDVKM. CDR3 size: 12 residues. V was clipped by 5 bases and J by 6 bases, with 10 bases between them.